This TCR beta chain was recovered during a study of cytomegalovirus exposure and HLA in healthy donors. Study-level findings and limits: A highly shared variant cluster was judged a likely technical artifact.

To note about this clone: Antigen: not known.

Germline CDR1 reads MNHEY; CDR2 reads SVGAGI. This CDR3 has 14 residues. V gave up 4 bases and J gave up 5 bases; unmatched junction bases: 6. The PCR made use of 60 Vbeta and 13 Jbeta primers. Using immunoSEQ multiplex PCR, the repertoire was profiled, and TCRdb retains in-frame clones only, with some absent. The sample includes about 67,000 clones. The chain links TRBV6-5 to TRBJ1-2; 8 nucleotides match TRBD1. The clonotype comes from a man younger than 40 in good health and CMV-seropositive. The sequenced material came from PBMCs. The CDR3 sequence: CASSSDRVVYGYTF. In DNA, the CDR3 is TGTGCCAGCAGTTCGGACAGGGTTGTTTATGGCTACACCTTC.